The clone carrying this T cell receptor beta chain was recorded only once. This record comes from a study of blood T cell repertoires in COVID-19. Study at large: The United States, Italy and Spain provided the acute and convalescent COVID-19 samples.

The repertoire was sequenced with immunoSEQ multiplex PCR; TCRdb's copy has only in-frame clones and lacks some. The sample lists 88,000 or so clones, 65% to 90% occurring once. Sequences were obtained from peripheral blood. This sequence was found in a man aged 60-69 years with acute or convalescent COVID-19.

CDR3 amino acids: CASSYGLAGTISYEQYF. The CDR3 region has the DNA TGTGCCAGCAGTTACGGACTAGCGGGTACTATCTCCTACGAGCAGTACTTC. The chain is built from TRBV6-2 or TRBV6-3 and TRBJ2-7, with TRBD2 matching 11 bases. The CDR3 consists of 17 residues. CDR1 is MNHEY and CDR2 is SVGEGT in the germline V gene. The J segment lost 0 bases and the V segment lost 2 bases, leaving 6 bases of the junction unmatched.